This T cell receptor beta chain was recovered during a study of cytomegalovirus exposure and HLA in healthy donors (dated by TCRdb to the late 2010s). Study-level background: According to an earlier analysis of 587 of the donors, about 179 million T cells yielded roughly 110 million unique TCR beta sequences and approximately 300 Gb of sequence data. The study used immunosequencing to profile the T cell repertoires of several hundred subjects and linked those repertoires to cytomegalovirus serostatus. On average, about 240,000 unique TCR beta nucleotide sequences were sequenced per donor among a few hundred genotyped donors of the cohort, with 15% to 20% of those sequences being non-productive. Along with the approximately 700-subject first cohort, a separate validation cohort of approximately 110 different subjects was used. Around 320 gigabases of sequencing data and around 87 million unique TCR sequences were included in an early release covering about 600 HLA-typed donors. Every repertoire in the discovery cohort had been generated on one and the same sequencing platform. Donor age, sex, ethnicity and CMV serostatus were compiled together with the repertoire data. Class I and class II HLA loci were covered by the typing at four-digit resolution. The study aimed to test whether cataloging public T cell receptors could reveal signatures of past pathogen exposure. Genome-wide SNP genotypes for about 55% of the roughly 670 donors were used in a later genetic analysis, which treated that subset as a discovery cohort. Typing coverage differed by locus: A, B, C, DRB1 and DQB1 were typed in about 620-630 donors, DQA1 in roughly 500, DPA1 in approximately 600, and DPB1 in roughly 450. Among the roughly 430 genotyped donors, under 90% belonged to the genetic ancestry cluster associated with self-reported Caucasian donors. An earlier analysis of around 640 of the donors used high-throughput TCR beta sequencing to judge whether each TCR beta V gene segment behaved as functional or pseudogenic. The later analysis used no new phenotypic data to find candidate immune exposures, relying instead on TCR beta sequences and their occurrence across donors. To predict cytomegalovirus infection status, the study combined high-throughput TCR immunosequencing, statistical association of individual TCRs with disease status, and machine learning. A later analysis re-analyzed previously published TCR beta repertoires from about 730 donors and added high-resolution HLA genotyping to study TCR occurrence patterns. Because of strong linkage in the cohort, five DR-DQ haplotypes were treated as single units for association and clustering. The research as a whole found: A further reported finding was that TCR beta sequences accurately predicted the HLA-A and HLA-B alleles for most subjects in the first cohort. For the cohort, immune exposure information was limited to CMV serostatus. The cohort was sequenced for TCR beta chains only, and without alpha or paired-chain data the features that could be detected were limited. Linkage disequilibrium might explain the correlated functional status among segregating V segments, but an unknown experimental factor could not be ruled out. The authors suggested that the approach could potentially be extended to other disease states and immunological phenotypes. In vitro tests confirmed that a few of the cytomegalovirus-associated TCR beta chains recognize cytomegalovirus antigens. In a later analysis, the rate of TCR association differed among HLA loci, with DRB1 alleles having the most associated TCRs and HLA-C alleles having the fewest. Specific HLA alleles were associated with 15,000 to 20,000 TCR beta sequences at a false discovery rate of 0.05 in a later analysis. Because the 87-base-pair reads could not distinguish some IMGT-functional V segments, including TRBV6-2 and TRBV6-3, those segments were excluded. The presence/absence analyses assumed that sequencing depth was roughly uniform across donors, and that assumption may not be true. According to a later analysis, parvovirus B19, influenza, CMV and Epstein-Barr virus appeared linked to several top co-occurrence clusters. In a later analysis, HLA-associated TCR beta chains were found to be more clonally expanded and to have lower generation probabilities than equally common non-associated chains. Across donors, most TCR sequences were observed very rarely, whereas some public TCRs were present in many individuals. Cytomegalovirus status was reported to be diagnosed by the classifier with high specificity and sensitivity in both the original and validation cohorts. In a later genetic analysis, fewer N-insertions in productive TCRs were reported among donors in an Asian-associated ancestry cluster than the approximately 670-donor mean. Because HLA typing was unavailable for some donors at each locus, only the typed subset was used in association tests. When HLA alleles, especially DR and DQ, strongly co-occurred, TCR associations were difficult to assign to individual alleles. A group of highly shared sequence variants was considered likely to be a technical artifact of the sequencing pipeline. The study listed 150 to 200 TCR beta chains as associated with cytomegalovirus. Because counts were too low, more than 15 rarely observed V segments, including chromosome 9 orphons, were excluded from the earlier analysis of some 540 of the donors. An association between a missense DCLRE1C variant and V-gene and J-gene trimming of TCR beta chains was found in a later genetic analysis and replicated in an independent cohort. A later analysis found that most CMV-associated TCR beta chains appeared HLA-restricted, with HLA associations seemingly driven largely by CMV exposure. Broadly in line with IMGT annotations, most TCR beta V segments showed up in productive rearrangements about 90% or about 30% of the time in an earlier analysis of 587 of the donors.

The cohort comprised some 680 healthy bone marrow donors. Cohort members were all nominally healthy when sampled, although unrecorded immune exposures were likely present. The donor tested CMV seropositive and was one of the 289 seropositive cohort members. Each donor provided a peripheral blood sample, and peripheral blood mononuclear cells were used for TCR beta sequencing. The Qiagen DNeasy Blood Extraction Kit was used to extract genomic DNA from the blood cell samples. Libraries were constructed by the immunoSEQ multiplex PCR assay. The multiplex PCR relied on a mix of 60 forward primers for TCR Vbeta segments and 13 reverse primers for TCR Jbeta segments. The CDR3 region of rearranged TCR beta genes was amplified from genomic DNA by a multiplex PCR assay. The amplified TCR beta libraries were sequenced on the Illumina HiSeq System as 87-base-pair reads. On the study's bioinformatics: A later analysis tallied 75 million to 95 million unique TCR beta chains across the 666 repertoires, and approximately 12 million of those chains were shared by two or more donors. Raw reads were error-corrected and collapsed into unique sequences with a nearest-neighbor algorithm that merged closely related sequences to remove PCR and sequencing errors. To assign V, D and J gene segments, CDR3 sequences were aligned to IMGT reference sequences. For a sequence to be retained, a match of at least six nucleotides to both a V gene segment and a J gene segment was required. Rearrangements were called productive when the CDR3 lacked stop codons and stayed in frame with V and J; all others were non-productive. Following IMGT convention, CDR3 was defined as the stretch from the second conserved V-encoded cysteine up to the conserved J-encoded phenylalanine. Sequences without an unambiguous match to a single V gene segment were excluded from the earlier analysis of about 600 of the donors. In an earlier analysis of several hundred of the donors, a V segment was called functional when productive rearrangements were above 56.7%, and segregating when the standard deviation between donors exceeded 5%. A statistical classification framework was built to diagnose cytomegalovirus status from the catalog of TCR beta chain sequences. A later analysis assigned V and J genes by comparing TCR nucleotide sequences with IMGT/GENE-DB human TR gene sequences. In a later analysis, CDR3 sequences and most-parsimonious VDJ recombination scenarios were assigned using the TCRdist pipeline. A later analysis defined each TCR beta chain by its CDR3 amino acid sequence plus V-gene family, and excluded reads lacking a unique V-gene family. In a later analysis, fewer than 600 highly shared, low-generation-probability nucleotide sequences were removed to address suspected cross-contamination and a sequencing artifact. In a later analysis, a clonal expansion index for each public chain was calculated from normalized within-repertoire ranks of inferred template counts. In a later analysis, generation probabilities were computed with a VDJ recombination model fitted to out-of-frame rearrangements, and the resulting probabilities were checked against IGoR. In a later analysis, TCR-TCR, TCR-HLA and TCR-CMV co-occurrence was scored with hypergeometric tests, and a repertoire-size bias correction was applied to TCR pairs. In a later analysis, false discovery rates were estimated by permuting HLA or CMV assignments 20 times. A later analysis grouped co-occurring TCRs with DBSCAN, adding TCRdist sequence similarity when clustering within HLA-allele-positive subsets. Repertoires with fewer than 30,000 or more than 120,000 public chains were left out of co-occurrence clustering, as were about five repertoires with anomalous nucleotide sharing. TCRdb took this table from immuneACCESS and kept in-frame rearrangements with V and J called. Such tables lack part of the clones; where checked against another copy, unresolved V genes explain under half of the gap, and the rest is unexplained. That table gives V, J and clone size, and the DNA gave D and trimming. This sample is represented by 150,000 or so clones; approximately 84% of them were singletons. The top ten clonotypes cover around 7% of the sample.

At the junction V is shortened by 7 bases and J by 2 bases, with 13 bases in between. CDR1 MNHEY and CDR2 SVGAGI are derived from the germline V gene. Reading from cysteine to phenylalanine, the CDR3 counts 14 amino acids. Only the CDR3 portion is preserved as DNA: 42 bases, with reading frame beginning at the first base. Of note for this clone: It has no known antigen specificity. No much larger clone is present one base from it, and per-base qualities are unavailable. This sample includes further DNA sequences coding for the same CDR3.

The TCR was taken from a woman aged 40 to 55 in good health and CMV-seropositive. The sample consisted of PBMCs. This sequence uses TRBV6-5 and TRBJ2-3; TRBD2 is possibly the D segment (6 matching bases). The base sequence is TGTGCCAGCAAGACGGGAGCCTACACAGATACGCAGTATTTT. This translates into CASKTGAYTDTQYF.